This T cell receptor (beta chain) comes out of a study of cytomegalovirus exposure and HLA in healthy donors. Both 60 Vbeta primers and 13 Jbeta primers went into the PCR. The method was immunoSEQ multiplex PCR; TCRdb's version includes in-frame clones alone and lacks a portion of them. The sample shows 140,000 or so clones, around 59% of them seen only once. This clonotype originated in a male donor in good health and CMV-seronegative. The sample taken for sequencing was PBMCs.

The CDR3 sequence: CASRIIGNTEAFF. CDR3 DNA: TGTGCCAGCAGAATAATCGGGAACACTGAAGCTTTCTTT. The V gene is TRBV6-5, the J gene TRBJ1-1; D ambiguous. Per the germline V gene, CDR1 is MNHEY and CDR2 is SVGAGI. The CDR3 has 13 residues. Trimming removed 6 bases from V and 1 base from J, with 9 bases in between.